The clone carrying this T cell receptor beta chain was found once. The data originate from a study of cytomegalovirus exposure and HLA in healthy donors. The V gene's germline CDR1 is SGHTA and CDR2 FQGTGA. The V segment lost 5 bases and the J segment 5 bases; nucleotides outside the gene matches: 9. This CDR3 region has 15 residues. Researchers ran the PCR with 60 Vbeta and 13 Jbeta primers. Clones were sequenced by immunoSEQ multiplex PCR, and TCRdb holds only the in-frame ones, with some missing. Of 110,000 to 150,000 clones in the sample, around 75% are singletons; the top ten hold around 7%. This chain links TRBV7-3 with TRBJ1-1; 9 bases agree with TRBD1. This receptor was identified in a man under 40 in good health and CMV-seronegative. Sequencing was carried out using PBMCs. The CDR3 nucleotides read TGTGCCAGCAGCCCAGGGACAGGGTCATATACTGAAGCTTTCTTT. It translates to CASSPGTGSYTEAFF.